These T cell receptor beta chains were read from a single sample in a study of vaccination and CD4 T cells after COVID-19. TCRdb reprocessed the PCR reads via MiXCR and lists one record per CDR3 protein. This table holds more than 12,000 distinct CDR3 sequences, less than 35% found once. These TCRs are of unknown antigen specificity. Source: CD4+ T cells from blood, cultured in vitro, taken before SARS-CoV-2 vaccination. The receptor source for this set is a human donor who received a COVID-19 vaccine. CDR3s include the opening cysteine and the closing phenylalanine or tryptophan. The order of the fields is D gene, J gene, clone size, V gene, CDR3 DNA, CDR3 protein. The D gene is left open where the match is weak. A row's size may be missing; if present it is once, few, many or a size class.

>NA|TRBJ1-2|medium-sized|TRBV27
TGTGCCAGCAGACACAGGGACTATGGCTACACCTTC
CASRHRDYGYTF
>TRBD1|TRBJ1-2|few|TRBV19
TGTGCCAGTAGTATCCTTGGGACAGGGGATTATGGCTACACCTTC
CASSILGTGDYGYTF
>NA|TRBJ1-4|NA|TRBV20-1
TGCAGTGCCCTACCGGGGGTGAATAATGAAAAACTGTTTTTT
CSALPGVNNEKLFF
>NA|TRBJ1-5|few|TRBV6-5
TGTGCCAGCAGTTTACAGGGATACGATCAGCCCCAGCATTTT
CASSLQGYDQPQHF
>TRBD1|TRBJ1-1|few|TRBV2
TGTGCCAGCAGTGAGACAGGGAGCACTGAAGCTTTCTTT
CASSETGSTEAFF
>TRBD1|TRBJ1-5|few|TRBV12-3/TRBV12-4
TGTGCCAGCAGTTCTACGACAGGGGGCTTCAATCAGCCCCAGCATTTT
CASSSTTGGFNQPQHF
>TRBD1|TRBJ1-2|NA|TRBV12-3/TRBV12-4
TGTGCCAGCAGTCCAAGGACAGGGGCCTATGGCTACACCTTC
CASSPRTGAYGYTF
>NA|TRBJ1-2|few|TRBV24-1
TGTGCCACCAGTGAAAGTGAGGGTGACTATGGCTACACCTTC
CATSESEGDYGYTF
>NA|TRBJ1-2|NA|TRBV19
TGTGCCAGTAGTACGGGTGGGGCCTCCTATGGCTACACCTTC
CASSTGGASYGYTF
>NA|TRBJ1-5|few|TRBV30
TGTGCCTGGGGTGCCGTGCGGGGCGACAATCAGCCCCAGCATTTT
CAWGAVRGDNQPQHF
>TRBD2|TRBJ2-5|NA|TRBV15
TGTGCCACCAGCAGAGCTCCGGACGGGCGGGGGACCCGGGAGACCCAGTACTTC
CATSRAPDGRGTRETQYF
>NA|TRBJ1-2|few|TRBV12-3/TRBV12-4
TGTGCCAGCAGTAGAGACACCTATGGCTACACCTTC
CASSRDTYGYTF
>NA|TRBJ1-1|NA|TRBV18
TGTGCCAGCTCACCATTGGGTCGGGGGTTGGACACTGAAGCTTTCTTT
CASSPLGRGLDTEAFF
>TRBD1|TRBJ2-1|NA|TRBV6-1
TGTGCCAGCAGTAAGACAGGGGGGATTGACAATGAGCAGTTCTTC
CASSKTGGIDNEQFF
>TRBD2|TRBJ2-1|NA|TRBV19
TGTGCCAGTAGTTACGGCGGGGGAGGTATGAATGAGCAGTTCTTC
CASSYGGGGMNEQFF
>TRBD2|TRBJ2-5|few|TRBV7-2
TGTGCCAGCAGAACTAGCGGGGGGGCGGGGACCCAGTACTTC
CASRTSGGAGTQYF
>NA|TRBJ2-1|few|TRBV25-1
TGTGCCAGCAGTGATGGCGGAAGCTCCTACAATGAGCAGTTCTTC
CASSDGGSSYNEQFF
>TRBD1|TRBJ2-1|NA|TRBV4-1
TGCGCCAGCAGCCATAGCACAGGGGCGGGTGAGCAGTTCTTC
CASSHSTGAGEQFF
>NA|TRBJ1-6|NA|TRBV12-3/TRBV12-4
TGTGCCAGCACTTCCTATCCGGGTTCACCCCTCCACTTT
CASTSYPGSPLHF
>NA|TRBJ2-3|NA|TRBV12-5
TGTGCTAGTGGTATCGACAGGCATGGTGGACTTTCTAGCACAGATACGCAGTATTTT
CASGIDRHGGLSSTDTQYF
>NA|TRBJ1-4|NA|TRBV28
TGTGCCAGCAGTTCTCTGGGTGGGGCAACTAATGAAAAACTGTTTTTT
CASSSLGGATNEKLFF
>NA|TRBJ1-6|few|TRBV5-6
TGTGCCAGCACCAAATCCGGGGTCTATAATTCACCCCTCCACTTT
CASTKSGVYNSPLHF
>TRBD2|TRBJ2-3|NA|TRBV27
TGTGCCAGCAAGTCAGCATTGGGACTAGCGGGGGGTTTCGCAGATACGCAGTATTTT
CASKSALGLAGGFADTQYF
>NA|TRBJ1-3|NA|TRBV12-3/TRBV12-4
TGTGCCAGCAGTTTGCATACCTCTGGAAACACCATATATTTT
CASSLHTSGNTIYF
>NA|TRBJ1-1|few|TRBV20-1
TGCAGTGCTAGAGATCGACGACTCCTTGAACGGGCTTTCTTT
CSARDRRLLERAFF
>NA|TRBJ2-5|few|TRBV29-1
TGCAGCGCTCGGGTGGGGCTCGAGACCCAGTACTTC
CSARVGLETQYF
>TRBD2|TRBJ2-5|NA|TRBV4-1
TGCGCCAGCAGCCAAGAGGATTCGGGGGGGCTGGTCCGAGAGACCCAGTACTTC
CASSQEDSGGLVRETQYF
>NA|TRBJ2-7|few|TRBV30
TGTGCCTGGAGTGTATCTTGGGGGCACGAGCAGTACTTC
CAWSVSWGHEQYF
>NA|TRBJ2-5|NA|TRBV29-1
TGCAGCGTTGAAGGGACAGAGACCCAGTACTTC
CSVEGTETQYF